These T cell receptor beta chains were read from a single sample in a study of shared clonotypes between healthy human individuals. Profiled with immunoSEQ multiplex PCR; TCRdb holds only in-frame clones, not every one. The data show hundreds of thousands of clones, around 73% seen once. The sequenced sample consisted of memory CD4+ T cells sorted from blood. The receptors originated from a woman aged 25 to 39 in good health. The CDR3 runs from the conserved cysteine through the conserved F or W. The order of the fields is J gene, D gene, V gene, clone size, CDR3 protein, CDR3 DNA. A D gene is named only where the DNA matches it firmly. Only some rows state a clone size, as once, few, many or a class for expanded clones.

TRBJ1-1,TRBD1,TRBV28,NA,CASSLPHRGGEAFF,TGTGCCAGCAGTTTACCCCACAGGGGAGGGGAAGCTTTCTTT
TRBJ1-5,NA,TRBV28,NA,CASGEVARSQHF,TGTGCCAGCGGCGAAGTCGCCAGGTCCCAGCATTTT
TRBJ2-1,TRBD2,TRBV28,once,CASMASGSYNEQFF,TGTGCCAGCATGGCTAGCGGCTCCTACAATGAGCAGTTCTTC
TRBJ1-1,TRBD1,TRBV5-4,NA,CASSPAGTGGVRAAEAFF,TGTGCCAGCAGCCCAGCCGGGACAGGGGGCGTTCGAGCCGCTGAAGCTTTCTTT
TRBJ1-5,TRBD1,TRBV5-8,NA,CASSRGTGGHQPQHF,TGTGCCAGCAGCCGCGGGACAGGGGGCCATCAGCCCCAGCATTTT
TRBJ1-4,NA,TRBV4-1,once,CASSQDPNPGPNEKLFF,TGCGCCAGCAGCCAAGACCCAAACCCAGGGCCTAATGAAAAACTGTTTTTT
TRBJ1-1,TRBD1,TRBV25-1,NA,CASSSQGGRPNTEAFF,TGTGCCAGCAGTTCTCAGGGGGGCAGGCCGAACACTGAAGCTTTCTTT
TRBJ2-2,TRBD2,TRBV7-9,few,CASSPPIRLAANTGELFF,TGTGCCAGCAGCCCCCCTATCCGGCTAGCGGCGAACACCGGGGAGCTGTTTTTT
TRBJ2-2,NA,TRBV2,NA,CASRPNRGGGIGELFF,TGTGCCAGCAGGCCTAACAGGGGAGGAGGAATCGGGGAGCTGTTTTTT
TRBJ2-7,NA,TRBV28,NA,CASNVGAPGEQYF,TGTGCCAGCAATGTCGGGGCCCCGGGGGAGCAGTACTTC
TRBJ2-1,TRBD2,TRBV28,NA,CASRARTSGRASTGNEQFF,TGTGCCAGCAGAGCCCGGACTAGCGGGAGGGCCTCTACGGGCAATGAGCAGTTCTTC
TRBJ1-5,TRBD1,TRBV7-2,NA,CASSARDRGHGQPQHF,TGTGCCAGCAGCGCCAGGGACAGGGGGCATGGTCAGCCCCAGCATTTT
TRBJ2-7,TRBD1,TRBV23-1,NA,CASSPRTGDHEQYF,TGCGCCAGCAGCCCCCGCACAGGGGACCACGAGCAGTACTTC
TRBJ1-2,NA,TRBV6-5,NA,CASSYLGGGQSYTF,TGTGCCAGCAGTTACCTTGGGGGGGGGCAAAGCTACACCTTC
TRBJ1-2,TRBD1,TRBV4-2,NA,CASSQARGTGALVGGYTF,TGTGCCAGCAGCCAAGCGAGGGGGACAGGGGCCCTAGTTGGTGGCTACACCTTC
TRBJ1-1,NA,TRBV28,NA,CASSPHLNTEAFF,TGTGCCAGCAGCCCACACCTGAACACTGAAGCTTTCTTT
TRBJ1-5,NA,TRBV6-5,NA,CASSYSRNSNQPQHF,TGTGCCAGCAGTTACAGCAGGAATAGCAATCAGCCCCAGCATTTT
TRBJ2-7,NA,TRBV7-2,NA,CASSLESRGSYEQYF,TGTGCCAGCAGCTTAGAGAGCAGAGGCTCCTACGAGCAGTACTTC
TRBJ1-1,NA,TRBV29-1,NA,CSGTRQVNTEAFF,TGCAGCGGGACCCGACAGGTTAACACTGAAGCTTTCTTT
TRBJ1-1,NA,TRBV19,few,CASSIGGWNTEAFF,TGTGCCAGTAGTATAGGGGGTTGGAACACTGAAGCTTTCTTT
TRBJ1-2,NA,TRBV5-8,few,CASSLGGYYGYTF,TGTGCCAGCAGCTTGGGCGGGTACTATGGCTACACCTTC
TRBJ1-2,NA,TRBV4-1,few,CASSQDGYGYTF,TGCGCCAGCAGCCAAGACGGCTATGGCTACACCTTC
TRBJ1-2,NA,TRBV5-6,NA,CASSITGSNYGYTF,TGTGCCAGCAGCATAACAGGGAGTAACTATGGCTACACCTTC
TRBJ2-3,NA,TRBV28,once,CASSFFPGGADTQYF,TGTGCCAGCAGTTTCTTCCCCGGAGGAGCAGATACGCAGTATTTT
TRBJ2-1,TRBD1,TRBV6-5,NA,CASKEDRGSYNEQFF,TGTGCCAGCAAAGAAGACAGGGGCTCCTACAATGAGCAGTTCTTC
TRBJ2-1,NA,TRBV10-2,NA,CASSESRWQFF,TGCGCCAGCAGTGAGTCGCGTTGGCAGTTCTTC
TRBJ1-4,TRBD1,TRBV5-1,few,CASSLEGTVGEKLFF,TGCGCCAGCAGCTTGGAAGGGACAGTCGGCGAAAAACTGTTTTTT
TRBJ2-1,TRBD2,TRBV6-1,NA,CASSGGTSGVDEQFF,TGTGCCAGCAGTGGCGGGACTAGCGGGGTTGATGAGCAGTTCTTC
TRBJ1-2,NA,TRBV6-1,NA,CASSERAGNNYKANYGYTF,TGTGCCAGCAGTGAAAGGGCAGGGAACAATTATAAAGCTAACTATGGCTACACCTTC